This TCR beta chain was recorded in a study of post-analysis software for immune sequencing data. Study background: Some patients lacked subtype; others had relapsing-remitting, secondary progressive or progressive-relapsing disease. Study-level points and caveats: F-measure co-clustering was strong for batch-matched samples. Comparison with controls showed significantly lower normalized Chao1 diversity in multiple sclerosis patients.

To note about this clonotype: Its target is unknown.

Unique molecular identifiers tagged the TCR beta cDNA libraries. Between roughly 0.95 and 10 million T cells gave rise to about 450,000 cDNA molecules. TCRdb passed the PCR reads through MiXCR, listing each CDR3 protein once. This table holds fewer than 600,000 distinct CDR3 sequences, under 55% found once. The material sequenced was blood. The clonotype was recovered from a girl under 18 with multiple sclerosis.

As DNA, the CDR3 is TGTGCCACCAGCCACCCCGGGTCTACCGAGACCCAGTTCTTC. It yields the protein CATSHPGSTETQFF. This chain uses TRBV15 with TRBJ2-1, with D hard to call. The CDR3 loop spans 14 amino acids. Trimming removed 5 bases from V and 13 bases from J, with 21 bases in between. The germline V gene has CDR1 LNHNV and CDR2 YYDKDF (reference sequence). The full variable domain, with the rest looked up from reference TRBV15 and TRBJ2-1, is DAMVIQNPRYQVTQFGKPVTLSCSQTLNHNVMYWYQQKSSQAPKLLFHYYDKDFNNEADTPDNFQSRRPNTSFCFLDIRSPGLGDTAMYLCATSHPGSTETQFFGPGTRLTVL.